This T cell receptor beta chain originates from a study of blood T cell repertoires in COVID-19 (dated by TCRdb to 2020 to 2021). Context from the whole study: Samples from collaborators originated in the United States, Italy and Spain and spanned both the acute and convalescent phases of COVID-19. The material from the prospective study consisted of cDNA or gDNA derived from T cells, B-cell-depleted T cells, or PBMCs. The dataset comprised deeply sampled blood TCRbeta repertoires from subjects exposed to, actively infected with, or recovered from COVID-19. The repertoires were released in a freely available public database meant as a resource for research on the immune response to SARS-CoV-2. Samples came from the ongoing ImmuneRACE study (first 160 participants) plus 1,254 subjects from 6 global collaborators. A de-identified subject ID, COVID-19 status, age in years and sex were almost always included in the sample metadata. Where HLA class I and class II types were available, the types were taken from metadata supplied by the sample provider, not from assay-based typing. Results and caveats for the whole study, not just this receptor: The amount of clinical and demographic metadata varied by source and participant and was provided uncurated.

TCRbeta CDR3 regions were amplified from genomic DNA by means of the immunoSEQ Assay, a bias-controlled multiplex PCR. The authors processed their data as follows. Within the assay, amplification of reference gene primers was used to estimate how many nucleated cells each sample contained. To quantify the absolute abundance of each unique TCRbeta CDR3 rearrangement, sequence reads were collapsed and filtered. For each sample, productive Simpson clonality was calculated by taking the square root of Simpson's diversity index across productive rearrangements. This is the immuneACCESS table as TCRdb keeps it, with only in-frame sequences that have V and J called. A part of the clones is gone; compared with another copy, unresolved V genes explain less than half, and the rest is unexplained. That table is the source of V, J and clone size, and D and trimming were worked out from the DNA. Present in this sample are under 200,000 clones, roughly 87% of which were seen just once. Less than 5% of the sample lies in the top ten.

Worth noting for this clone: Its antigen has not been determined. No per-base quality is available; no much larger clone lies one base away.

Relative to germline, V is missing 0 bases and J is missing 7 bases, with 2 bases of the junction outside any gene match. The CDR3 holds 14 amino acids from the cysteine to the phenylalanine. Only CDR3 DNA remains: 42 bases, in frame from the first base. The germline V gene yields ENHRY for CDR1 and SYGVKD for CDR2. Another Seattle source contributed samples from volunteer blood donors who had recovered from COVID-19. Whole blood was collected in K2EDTA tubes by collaborating institutions according to the institutions' own protocols. For TCRbeta analysis, collaborators shipped samples in one of three forms: frozen whole blood, isolated PBMCs, or DNA extracted from either of those sample types.

This sequence uses TRBV10-3 and TRBJ2-1, with TRBD1 matching 8 junction bases. Sequenced sample: peripheral blood. This TCR derives from a woman in her fifties or sixties who had recovered from COVID-19. The CDR3 region reads CAISESYRGNEQFF. At the DNA level, the sequence is TGTGCCATCAGTGAGTCGTACAGGGGGAATGAGCAGTTCTTC.